This TCR beta chain was found in a study of cytomegalovirus exposure and HLA in healthy donors. Use of 60 Vbeta and 13 Jbeta primers characterized the PCR. Clones were read by immunoSEQ multiplex PCR, and TCRdb kept only the in-frame ones, dropping some. The sample has approximately 130,000 clones, approximately 80% seen once. This clone was recorded a few times. Input material: PBMCs. This receptor was taken from a man aged 40-49 years in good health and CMV-seronegative.

The CDR3 DNA reads as TGTGCCAGCAGCTATACAGAAGGATTAGGTGAGCAGTTCTTC. Its protein is CASSYTEGLGEQFF. V gene TRBV7-8 combines with J gene TRBJ2-1; D gene ambiguous. CDR3 length equals 14 residues. V lost 4 bases and J lost 9, with 16 bases in between. Germline lookup yields CDR1 SGHVS and CDR2 FQNEAQ. Combining the CDR3 with reference TRBV7-8 and TRBJ2-1 gives the whole variable domain GAGVSQSPRYKVAKRGQDVALRCDPISGHVSLFWYQQALGQGPEFLTYFQNEAQLDKSGLPSDRFFAERPEGSVSTLKIQRTQQEDSAVYLCASSYTEGLGEQFFGPGTRLTVL.